This T cell receptor beta chain was found in a study of T cells after yellow fever vaccination (dated by TCRdb to between 2018 and 2021). General notes on the study: The SMART-Seq v4 Ultra Low Input RNA kit was used to prepare libraries from fractions with low cell numbers. Blood was drawn at multiple timepoints before and after primary and secondary immunization, with bulk PBMC replicates and cell subsets isolated. To follow T-cell clones before and after primary and booster YFV17D yellow fever vaccination, bulk TCR alpha and beta repertoires were sequenced over time. The cohort comprised two healthy male donors, one aged 18 to 30 and one aged 30 to 40 years.

The data were produced on an Illumina NovaSeq 6000. TCR cDNA was synthesized by 5'RACE template switching, through which a universal primer site and unique molecular identifiers were introduced. Priming for cDNA synthesis came from both the TCR alpha and TCR beta constant segments. Two PCR steps were used to amplify libraries, with sample barcodes and sequencing adapters being added in the second step. Sequencing of libraries was done on Illumina HiSeq 2500 (2x100 bp) or NovaSeq (2x150 bp). Per the original workflow: MIGEC was used to demultiplex reads and collapse the reads into UMI consensus sequences, and MiXCR was used for V(D)J alignment. Vaccine-responding clonotypes were identified with edgeR using replicate PBMC samples, with FDR below 0.01 and a log2 fold change above 5 up to day 15 being required. Each bulk clonotype was labeled CD4 or CD8 based on which sequenced repertoire, CD4 or CD8, contained the clonotype at higher abundance. TCRdb's own reprocessing of the public reads used fastp at Q25 and MiXCR and kept productive beta chains. Identical CDR3 protein sequences are pooled into one entry, listed with their most common genes and DNA. TCRdb, rather than the study authors, made the V and J calls. The sample contains some 420,000 distinct CDR3 sequences, around 20% of them found a single time. The ten largest clonotypes hold roughly a sixth of the sample.

In the paper's terms, the treatment or condition label means: live attenuated yellow fever vaccine strain. Two biological replicates of bulk PBMCs were collected at each blood-draw timepoint. PBMCs were isolated from peripheral blood using a standard Ficoll-Paque protocol. TriZol was used to extract RNA from bulk PBMCs, CD4 and CD8 fractions, and dextramer-positive and dextramer-negative fractions. This clonotype has a handful of counts. The antigen it recognizes is unknown. Base-call qualities are not available, and no considerably larger clone is one nucleotide away. Reading the germline V gene (reference sequence) gives CDR1 MNHNY and CDR2 SVGAGI. From its cysteine to its phenylalanine, the CDR3 spans 15 amino acids. Only the CDR3 DNA stays, 45 bases, in frame from base 1. Trimming at the junction amounts to 0 bases on V and 1 base on J, and the germline ends lie 7 bases apart. The full study reports these points: FACS-sorted repertoires could contain abundant contaminating clonotypes from the bulk population, so computational filtering was required. A small share of clonotypes was detected in both CD4 and CD8 compartments, with the overlap likely arising from convergent recombination. Because only a couple of donors were included in the study, the extent to which the findings can be generalized is limited. After the booster, most clones that had expanded after primary vaccination were detected again (almost 97% of CD4 and around 88% of CD8), suggesting broad maintenance of memory. Compared with the primary T-cell response, the secondary T-cell response was weaker but faster, peaking on day 5 rather than day 15.

This TCR was sampled from a man aged 18 to 29 who received the YFV17D yellow fever vaccine. Sequencing used PBMCs, obtained before the yellow fever booster vaccination. The chain links TRBV6-6 with TRBJ1-5, and possibly TRBD1, on 5 matching bases. The CDR3 in this case is CASSYSEGSNQPQHF. The DNA sequence follows: TGTGCCAGCAGTTACTCGGAGGGGAGCAATCAGCCCCAGCATTTT.